This entry describes one T cell receptor beta chain. Measured with immunoSEQ multiplex PCR; TCRdb has only the in-frame clones, and not every one. The data show 650,000 to 950,000 clones, 80% to 90% seen once. The germline CDR1 and CDR2 sequences are SGHRS and YFSETQ. The CDR3 loop spans 14 amino acids. V lost 1 base to trimming and J lost 6 bases; unmatched junction nucleotides: 4. This specimen comes from a study of shared T cell receptors in the human thymus. The data were also submitted as part of a second study, on human thymus T cells. That study reports: Apparent bias marked the V and J gene usage of thymic and blood repertoires. Related studies found that unrelated individuals share highly overlapping thymic repertoires.

The chain links TRBV5-1 to TRBJ2-7; 10 bases fit TRBD2. The source is a girl under three years old with a congenital heart defect. Sequencing input: thymocytes. CDR3 sequence (DNA): TGCGCCAGCAGCTTGCTAGCGGGGGCGGGCGAGCAGTACTTC. Amino acids: CASSLLAGAGEQYF.